Listed below are T cell receptor beta chains from one sample, sequenced in a study of T cell repertoires in cytomegalovirus infection. The antigens of these receptors remain unknown. TCRdb itself ran the reads through MiXCR, one entry per CDR3 protein. This table holds a few hundred thousand distinct CDR3 sequences, 40% found once. The specimen comprised cultured PBMCs, sampled from culture after CMV antigen stimulation. The origin of the receptors is a human donor in good health (CMV status not recorded). Some clones in this sample may be carry-over from other donors' samples. Both conserved end residues are part of each CDR3. A D gene is named only where the DNA matches it firmly. Size tells how often a clone was seen (once, few, many) or the class of an expanded clone, and some rows leave it out.

d_call	clone_size	v_call	j_call	cdr3_aa	cdr3_nt
TRBD1	NA	TRBV20-1	TRBJ2-1	CSAPKGTGTGVRFF	TGCAGTGCCCCAAAGGGGACCGGGACAGGAGTCCGGTTCTTC
NA	few	TRBV10-3	TRBJ2-2	CAISRVSGPGELFF	TGTGCCATCAGTCGGGTCAGCGGCCCCGGGGAGCTGTTTTTT
TRBD1	NA	TRBV10-3	TRBJ1-5	CAISESRTGGNQPQHF	TGTGCCATCAGTGAGTCAAGGACAGGGGGCAATCAGCCCCAGCATTTT
TRBD2	many	TRBV7-8	TRBJ2-3	CASSFLTSGEDTQYF	TGTGCCAGCAGCTTTTTGACTAGCGGGGAAGATACGCAGTATTTT
NA	NA	TRBV28	TRBJ1-4	CASSLPAETNEKLFF	TGTGCCAGCAGTTTACCGGCAGAGACTAATGAAAAACTGTTTTTT
TRBD2	NA	TRBV27	TRBJ2-2	CASTAGVVTGELFF	TGTGCCAGCACAGCGGGGGTGGTCACCGGGGAGCTGTTTTTT
NA	NA	TRBV7-2	TRBJ2-2	CASSLVREGELFF	TGTGCCAGCAGCTTAGTCCGGGAGGGGGAGCTGTTTTTT
NA	once	TRBV2	TRBJ2-1	CASKPSADREQFF	TGTGCCAGCAAGCCTAGCGCAGACCGTGAGCAGTTCTTC
NA	NA	TRBV2	TRBJ2-4	CASSRDNKNIQYF	TGTGCCAGCAGTAGGGACAACAAAAACATTCAGTACTTC
NA	once	TRBV5-4	TRBJ2-7	CASSSAGEMTHEQYF	TGTGCCAGCAGCTCAGCAGGGGAAATGACGCACGAGCAGTACTTC
NA	NA	TRBV4-1	TRBJ1-4	CASSQDLKLFF	TGCGCCAGCAGCCAAGATCTAAAACTGTTTTTT
NA	NA	TRBV7-2	TRBJ1-1	CASSLVGRWRDTEAFF	TGTGCCAGCAGCTTAGTTGGACGGTGGCGGGACACTGAAGCTTTCTTT
NA	NA	TRBV6-2/TRBV6-3	TRBJ2-2	CASSYRLLNTGELFF	TGTGCCAGCAGTTACCGGTTGCTGAACACCGGGGAGCTGTTTTTT
TRBD2	NA	TRBV20-1	TRBJ2-3	CSAGLAGVYTQYF	TGCAGTGCTGGGCTAGCGGGAGTGTATACGCAGTATTTT
TRBD1	once	TRBV7-6	TRBJ2-7	CASSLEGRGQVYF	TGTGCCAGCAGCTTAGAGGGCAGGGGGCAAGTGTACTTC
NA	few	TRBV7-2	TRBJ1-6	CASSPDHPESLHF	TGTGCCAGCAGCCCGGACCACCCTGAGTCCCTCCACTTT
TRBD2	NA	TRBV7-4	TRBJ2-7	CASSLGPGLAGGSSYEQYF	TGTGCCAGCAGCCTGGGGCCGGGACTAGCGGGAGGGAGCTCCTACGAGCAGTACTTC
NA	NA	TRBV6-1	TRBJ2-5	CASSGRTGYQETQYF	TGTGCCAGCAGTGGGCGGACGGGATACCAAGAGACCCAGTACTTC